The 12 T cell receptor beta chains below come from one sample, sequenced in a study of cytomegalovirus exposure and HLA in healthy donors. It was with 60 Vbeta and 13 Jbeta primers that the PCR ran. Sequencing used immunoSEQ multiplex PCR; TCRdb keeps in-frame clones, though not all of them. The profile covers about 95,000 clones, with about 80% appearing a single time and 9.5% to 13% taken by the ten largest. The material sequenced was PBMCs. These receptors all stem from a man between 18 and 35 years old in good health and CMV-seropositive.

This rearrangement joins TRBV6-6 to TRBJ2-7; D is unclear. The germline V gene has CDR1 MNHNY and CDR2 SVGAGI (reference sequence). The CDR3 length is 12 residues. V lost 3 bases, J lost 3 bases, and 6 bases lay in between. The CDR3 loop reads CASSYEDYEQYF. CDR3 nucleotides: TGTGCCAGCAGTTATGAGGACTACGAGCAGTACTTC.

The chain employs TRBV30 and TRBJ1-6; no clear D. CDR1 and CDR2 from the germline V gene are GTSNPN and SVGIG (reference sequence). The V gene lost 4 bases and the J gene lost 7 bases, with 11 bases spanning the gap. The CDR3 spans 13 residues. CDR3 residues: CAWIDGRNSPLHF. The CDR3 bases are TGTGCCTGGATTGATGGGCGAAATTCACCCCTCCACTTT.

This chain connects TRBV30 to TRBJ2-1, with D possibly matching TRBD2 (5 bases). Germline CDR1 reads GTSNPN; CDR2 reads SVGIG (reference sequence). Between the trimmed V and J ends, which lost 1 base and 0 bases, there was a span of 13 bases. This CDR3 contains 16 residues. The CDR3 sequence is CAWSAPSLSSYNEQFF. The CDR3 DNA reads TGTGCCTGGAGTGCCCCTAGCTTGAGCTCCTACAATGAGCAGTTCTTC.

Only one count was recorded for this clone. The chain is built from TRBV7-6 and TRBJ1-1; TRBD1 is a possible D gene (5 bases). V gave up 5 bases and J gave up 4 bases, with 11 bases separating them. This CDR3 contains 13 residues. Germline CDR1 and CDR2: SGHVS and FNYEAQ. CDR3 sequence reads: CASSRTGVTEAFF. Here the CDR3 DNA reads TGTGCCAGCAGCCGAACAGGCGTCACTGAAGCTTTCTTT.

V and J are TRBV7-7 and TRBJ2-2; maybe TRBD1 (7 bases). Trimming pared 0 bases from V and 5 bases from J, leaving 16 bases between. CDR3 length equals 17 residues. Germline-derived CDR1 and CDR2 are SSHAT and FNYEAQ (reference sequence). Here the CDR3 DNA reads TGTGCCAGCAGCTTAGCAAGACAGGGAGGCAGGACCGGGGAGCTGTTTTTT. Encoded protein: CASSLARQGGRTGELFF.

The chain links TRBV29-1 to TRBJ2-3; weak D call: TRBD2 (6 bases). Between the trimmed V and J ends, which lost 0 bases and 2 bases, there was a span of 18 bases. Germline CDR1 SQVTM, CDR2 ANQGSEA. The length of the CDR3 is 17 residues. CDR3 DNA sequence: TGCAGCGTTGAAGAAGTCGAACTAGCCCTCTTCACAGATACGCAGTATTTT. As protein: CSVEEVELALFTDTQYF.

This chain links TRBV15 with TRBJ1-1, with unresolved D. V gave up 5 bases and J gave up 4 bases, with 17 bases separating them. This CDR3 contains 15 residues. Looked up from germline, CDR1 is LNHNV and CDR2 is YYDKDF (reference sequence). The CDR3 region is CATSPLDPGATEAFF. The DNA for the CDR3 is TGTGCCACCAGCCCCTTAGACCCGGGTGCCACTGAAGCTTTCTTT.

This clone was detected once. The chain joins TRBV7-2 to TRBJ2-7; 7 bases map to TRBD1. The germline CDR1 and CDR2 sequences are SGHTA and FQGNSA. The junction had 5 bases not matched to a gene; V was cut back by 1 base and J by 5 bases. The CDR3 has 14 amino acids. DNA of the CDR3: TGTGCCAGCAGCTTAGGGTTAGGGGGCGACGAGCAGTACTTC. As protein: CASSLGLGGDEQYF. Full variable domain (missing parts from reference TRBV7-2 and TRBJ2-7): GAGVSQSPSNKVTEKGKDVELRCDPISGHTALYWYRQSLGQGLEFLIYFQGNSAPDKSGLPSDRFSAERTGGSVSTLTIQRTQQEDSAVYLCASSLGLGGDEQYFGPGTRLTVT.

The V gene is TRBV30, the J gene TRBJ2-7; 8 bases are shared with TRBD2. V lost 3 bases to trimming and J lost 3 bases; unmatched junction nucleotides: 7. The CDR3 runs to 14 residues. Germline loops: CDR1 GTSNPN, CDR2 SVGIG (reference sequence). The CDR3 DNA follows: TGTGCCTGGAGAGGCCGGGGGGGATACTACGAGCAGTACTTC. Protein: CAWRGRGGYYEQYF.

CDR3 DNA: TGTGCCAGTAGATTTGGACAGGGCATAGTGGAAAAACTGTTTTTT. Protein sequence: CASRFGQGIVEKLFF. V is TRBV19 and J is TRBJ1-4; 8 positions match TRBD1. The CDR3 has 15 amino acids. Germline V CDR1 and CDR2: LNHDA, SQIVND (reference sequence). The trim removed 6 bases at V and 8 bases at J, leaving 11 bases unmatched.

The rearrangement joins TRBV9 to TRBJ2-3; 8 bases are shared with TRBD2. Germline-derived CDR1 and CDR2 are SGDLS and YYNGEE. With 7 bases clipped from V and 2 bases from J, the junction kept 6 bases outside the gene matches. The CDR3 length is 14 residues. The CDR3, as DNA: TGTGCCAGCGGACGGCGGGGGGCCACAGATACGCAGTATTTT. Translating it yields CASGRRGATDTQYF. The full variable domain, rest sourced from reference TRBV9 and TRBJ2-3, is DSGVTQTPKHLITATGQRVTLRCSPRSGDLSVYWYQQSLDQGLQFLIQYYNGEERAKGNILERFSAQQFPDLHSELNLSSLELGDSALYFCASGRRGATDTQYFGPGTRLTVL.

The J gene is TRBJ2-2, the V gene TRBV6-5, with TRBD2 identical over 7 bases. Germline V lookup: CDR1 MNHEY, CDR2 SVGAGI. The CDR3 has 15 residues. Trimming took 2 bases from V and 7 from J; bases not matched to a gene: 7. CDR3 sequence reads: CASSYEYGGIGELFF. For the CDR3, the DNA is TGTGCCAGCAGTTACGAATACGGGGGGATCGGGGAGCTGTTTTTT.